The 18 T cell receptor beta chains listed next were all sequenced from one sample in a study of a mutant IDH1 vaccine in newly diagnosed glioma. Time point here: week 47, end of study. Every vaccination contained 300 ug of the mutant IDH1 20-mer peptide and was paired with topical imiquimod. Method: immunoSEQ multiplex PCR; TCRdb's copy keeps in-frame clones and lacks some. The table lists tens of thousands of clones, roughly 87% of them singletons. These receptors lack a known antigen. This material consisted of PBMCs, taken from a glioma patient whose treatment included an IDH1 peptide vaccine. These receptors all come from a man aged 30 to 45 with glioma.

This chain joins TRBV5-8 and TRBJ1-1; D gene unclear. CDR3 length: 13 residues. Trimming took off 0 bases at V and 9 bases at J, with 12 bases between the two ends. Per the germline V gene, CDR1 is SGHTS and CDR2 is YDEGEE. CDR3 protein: CASSLGLRTKAFF. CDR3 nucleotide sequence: TGTGCCAGCAGCTTGGGGCTTAGAACCAAAGCTTTCTTT.

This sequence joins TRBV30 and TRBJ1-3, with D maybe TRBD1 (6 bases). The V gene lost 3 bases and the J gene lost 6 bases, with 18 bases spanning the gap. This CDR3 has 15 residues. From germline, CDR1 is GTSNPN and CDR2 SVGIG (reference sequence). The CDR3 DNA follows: TGTGCCTGGAGCCACCCGGGACAAGGCCAAAACACCATATATTTT. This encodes CAWSHPGQGQNTIYF.

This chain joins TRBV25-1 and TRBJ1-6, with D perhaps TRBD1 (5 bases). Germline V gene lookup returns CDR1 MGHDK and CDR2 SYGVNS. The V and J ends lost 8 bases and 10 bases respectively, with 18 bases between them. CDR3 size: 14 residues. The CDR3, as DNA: TGTGCCAGCGGGGGAAGAGGGATAGGGTCACCCCTCCACTTT. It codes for CASGGRGIGSPLHF.

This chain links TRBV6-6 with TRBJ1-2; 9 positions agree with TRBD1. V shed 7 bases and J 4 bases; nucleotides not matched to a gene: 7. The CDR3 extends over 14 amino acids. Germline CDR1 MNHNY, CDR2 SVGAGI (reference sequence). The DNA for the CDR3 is TGTGCCAGCATCTTAACAGGGGGCGTCTATGGCTACACCTTC. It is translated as CASILTGGVYGYTF.

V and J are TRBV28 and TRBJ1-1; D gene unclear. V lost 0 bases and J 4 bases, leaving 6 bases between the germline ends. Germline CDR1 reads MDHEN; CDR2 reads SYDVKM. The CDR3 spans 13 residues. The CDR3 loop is CASSLWPSTEAFF. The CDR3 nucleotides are TGTGCCAGCAGTTTATGGCCGAGCACTGAAGCTTTCTTT. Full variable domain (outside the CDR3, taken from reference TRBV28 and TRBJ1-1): DVKVTQSSRYLVKRTGEKVFLECVQDMDHENMFWYRQDPGLGLRLIYFSYDVKMKEKGDIPEGYSVSREKKERFSLILESASTNQTSMYLCASSLWPSTEAFFGQGTRLTVV.

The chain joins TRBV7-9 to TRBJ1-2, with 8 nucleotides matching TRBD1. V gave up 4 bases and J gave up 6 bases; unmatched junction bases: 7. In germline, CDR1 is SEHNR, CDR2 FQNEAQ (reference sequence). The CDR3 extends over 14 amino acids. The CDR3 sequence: CASSSDQGAHGYTF. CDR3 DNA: TGTGCCAGCAGCTCGGACCAGGGGGCGCATGGCTACACCTTC.

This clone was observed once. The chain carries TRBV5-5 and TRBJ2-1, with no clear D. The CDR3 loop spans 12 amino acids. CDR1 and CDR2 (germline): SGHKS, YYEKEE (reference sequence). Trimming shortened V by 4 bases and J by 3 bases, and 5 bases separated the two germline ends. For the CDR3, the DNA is TGTGCCAGCAGCATAAGCTACAATGAGCAGTTCTTC. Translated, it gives CASSISYNEQFF.

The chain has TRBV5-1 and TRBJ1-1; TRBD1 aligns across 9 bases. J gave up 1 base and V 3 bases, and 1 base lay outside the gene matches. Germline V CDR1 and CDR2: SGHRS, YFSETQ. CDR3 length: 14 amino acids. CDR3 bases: TGCGCCAGCAGCTGGACAGGGGAGAACACTGAAGCTTTCTTT. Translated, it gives CASSWTGENTEAFF. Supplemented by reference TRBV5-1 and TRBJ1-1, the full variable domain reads KAGVTQTPRYLIKTRGQQVTLSCSPISGHRSVSWYQQTPGQGLQFLFEYFSETQRNKGNFPGRFSGRQFSNSRSEMNVSTLELGDSALYLCASSWTGENTEAFFGQGTRLTVV.

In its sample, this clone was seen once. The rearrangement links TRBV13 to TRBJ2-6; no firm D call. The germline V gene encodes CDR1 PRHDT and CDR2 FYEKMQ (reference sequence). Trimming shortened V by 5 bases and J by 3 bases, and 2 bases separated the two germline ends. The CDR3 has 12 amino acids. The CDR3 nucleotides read TGTGCCAGCAGCCGTGGGGCCAACGTCCTGACTTTC. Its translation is CASSRGANVLTF.

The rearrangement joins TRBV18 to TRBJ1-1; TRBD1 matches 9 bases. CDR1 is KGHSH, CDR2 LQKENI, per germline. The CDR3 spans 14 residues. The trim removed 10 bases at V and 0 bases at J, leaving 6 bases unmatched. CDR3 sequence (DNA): TGTGCCACCGAACGACAGGGGGTGAACACTGAAGCTTTCTTT. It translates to CATERQGVNTEAFF. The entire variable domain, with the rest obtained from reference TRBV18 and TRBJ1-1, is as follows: NAGVMQNPRHLVRRRGQEARLRCSPMKGHSHVYWYRQLPEEGLKFMVYLQKENIIDESGMPKERFSAEFPKEGPSILRIQQVVRGDSAAYFCATERQGVNTEAFFGQGTRLTVV.

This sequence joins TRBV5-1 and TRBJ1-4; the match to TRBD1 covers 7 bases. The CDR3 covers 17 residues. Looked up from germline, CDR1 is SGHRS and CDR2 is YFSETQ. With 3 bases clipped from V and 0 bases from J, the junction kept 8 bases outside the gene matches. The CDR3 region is CASSWGQPFATNEKLFF. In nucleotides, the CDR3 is TGCGCCAGCAGCTGGGGACAGCCTTTTGCAACTAATGAAAAACTGTTTTTT.

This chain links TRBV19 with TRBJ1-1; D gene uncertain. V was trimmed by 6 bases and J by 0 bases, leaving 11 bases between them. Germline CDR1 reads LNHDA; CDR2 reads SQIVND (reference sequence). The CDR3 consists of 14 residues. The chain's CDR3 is CASSRQRMNTEAFF. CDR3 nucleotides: TGTGCCAGTAGCCGGCAGAGAATGAACACTGAAGCTTTCTTT.

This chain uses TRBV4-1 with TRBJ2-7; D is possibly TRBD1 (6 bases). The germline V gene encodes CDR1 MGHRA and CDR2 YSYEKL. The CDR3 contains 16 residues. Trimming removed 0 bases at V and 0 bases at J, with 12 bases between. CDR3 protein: CASSQDVGTSSYEQYF. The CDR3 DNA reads TGCGCCAGCAGCCAAGATGTCGGGACAAGCTCCTACGAGCAGTACTTC.

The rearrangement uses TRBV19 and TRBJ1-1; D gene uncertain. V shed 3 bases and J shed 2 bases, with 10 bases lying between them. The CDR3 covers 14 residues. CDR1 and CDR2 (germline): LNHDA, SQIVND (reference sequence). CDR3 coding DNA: TGTGCCAGTAGTATTTCCTCGAAAAACACTGAAGCTTTCTTT. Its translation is CASSISSKNTEAFF.

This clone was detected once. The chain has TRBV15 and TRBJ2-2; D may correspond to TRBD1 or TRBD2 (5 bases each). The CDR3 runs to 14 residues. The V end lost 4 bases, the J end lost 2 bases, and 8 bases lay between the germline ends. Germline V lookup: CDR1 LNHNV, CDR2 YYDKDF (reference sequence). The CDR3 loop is CATSNRDNTGELFF. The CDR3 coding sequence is TGTGCCACCAGCAACCGGGACAACACCGGGGAGCTGTTTTTT. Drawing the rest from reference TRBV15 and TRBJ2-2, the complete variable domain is DAMVIQNPRYQVTQFGKPVTLSCSQTLNHNVMYWYQQKSSQAPKLLFHYYDKDFNNEADTPDNFQSRRPNTSFCFLDIRSPGLGDTAMYLCATSNRDNTGELFFGEGSRLTVL.

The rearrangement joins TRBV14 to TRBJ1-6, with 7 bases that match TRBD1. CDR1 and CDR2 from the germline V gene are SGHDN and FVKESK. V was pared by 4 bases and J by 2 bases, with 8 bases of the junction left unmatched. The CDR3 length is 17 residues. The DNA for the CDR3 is TGTGCCAGCAGCCTAACGACAGGGAGGGCCTATAATTCACCCCTCCACTTT. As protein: CASSLTTGRAYNSPLHF.

The CDR3 loop is CASSSGQDTQYF. The CDR3 DNA sequence: TGCGCCAGCAGCTCCGGGCAGGATACGCAGTATTTT. The gene calls are TRBV5-1 and TRBJ2-3; D remains ambiguous. Between the trimmed V and J ends, which lost 3 bases and 6 bases, there was a span of 8 bases. This CDR3 contains 12 residues. Germline V gene lookup returns CDR1 SGHRS and CDR2 YFSETQ.

Written as DNA, the CDR3 is TGTGCCAGCAGCTCAGGACAGGGATGGTTTTCACCCCTCCACTTT. Protein product: CASSSGQGWFSPLHF. The chain joins TRBV5-5 to TRBJ1-6; 8 bases agree with TRBD1. Germline assignment: CDR1 SGHKS and CDR2 YYEKEE (reference sequence). This CDR3 has 15 amino acids. V dropped 3 bases and J dropped 9; count of bases not matched to a gene: 8. The full variable domain, in which reference TRBV5-5 and TRBJ1-6 provide the parts outside the CDR3, is DAGVTQSPTHLIKTRGQQVTLRCSPISGHKSVSWYQQVLGQGPQFIFQYYEKEERGRGNFPDRFSARQFPNYSSELNVNALLLGDSALYLCASSSGQGWFSPLHFGNGTRLTVT.